The present TCR beta chain was sequenced within a study of identical twins (dated by TCRdb to the mid-2010s). With respect to the entire study: To test whether fetal clonotypes persist, the study used deep sequencing on TCR alpha and beta repertoires from monozygotic twins, unrelated adults of various ages, and cord blood. Replicate twin experiments were performed at different times using different library preparation protocols to rule out contamination.

Receptors were amplified or captured by 5' RACE. Sequencing took place on an Illumina HiSeq 2000. Template switching added a universal primer binding site, and the final cDNA carried a unique molecular identifier that allowed TCR cDNA molecules to be counted accurately. Specific primers in the conserved constant-segment region were used to synthesize first-strand cDNA for TCR alpha and beta chains. To control for contamination, each cDNA library was double barcoded with a SMART-Mk sample barcode plus Illumina barcodes. TruSeq adapter sequences, together with Illumina sample barcodes, were added in two successive PCR steps. The Illumina HiSeq platform was used with custom primers to sequence TCR alpha and beta cDNA libraries. On the study's bioinformatics: MiGEC was used to process raw reads and extract unique molecular identifiers, and MiXCR was used to find CDR3 positions. Recombination models were inferred per individual with the repgenHMM and IGoR tools using an EM algorithm. The analysis of shared clonotypes was done with the tcR package in R, with sharing normalized by the product of cloneset sizes. To study raw recombination without the effects of thymic and clonal selection, out-of-frame nonproductive sequences were analyzed. TCRdb's own reprocessing of the public reads used fastp at Q25 and MiXCR and kept productive beta chains. Every entry covers one CDR3 protein and lists the most common genes and DNA from its rows. These V and J calls are TCRdb output, not the study's own analysis. The sample table records 150,000 or so distinct CDR3 sequences; around 3.4% of these occur just once. The top ten clones comprise around 8% of the sample.

Beyond this particular receptor, the publication reports: The excess sharing between twins in beta out-of-frame sequences was weaker because fewer shared sequences reduced the signal-to-noise ratio. Invariant T cells such as MAIT and iNKT could partly confound zero-insertion analyses, though diverse VJ usage argued against this for most clonotypes. In monozygotic twins, out-of-frame TCR alpha sharing was systematically underestimated by recombination models, although the models agreed with sharing between unrelated individuals. Abundant cord blood beta clonotypes carried fewer insertions; young adult naive repertoires showed a weaker similar trend, while memory repertoires showed none. Conclusions relied on cross-sectional statistical analysis, since the same donors could not be followed over many years. Out-of-frame TCR alpha sequences shared between twins showed an excess of low generation-probability sequences compared with coincidental sharing between unrelated individuals.

Ten or more counts support this clonotype. This clone's antigen is unknown. No per-base quality is available; no much larger clone lies one base away. Every donor in the study was a healthy Caucasian. Miltenyi CD45RO+ enrichment and human naive T-cell isolation kits were used to isolate memory (CD45RO+) and naive T cells from PBMC. Source material: memory T cells sorted from blood. Interpreted using the paper, the cell subset or site label stands for: CD45RO+ enriched T cells. This TCR was recovered from a young man in good health.

The nucleotides read TGCGCCAGCAGCTTGGACGGACGGAACTCTGGAAACACCATATATTTT. It translates to CASSLDGRNSGNTIYF. The rearranged segments are TRBV5-1 and TRBJ1-3; the D gene remains uncertain. CDR1 SGHRS and CDR2 YFSETQ are derived from the germline V gene. V lost 0 bases and J lost 0 bases; the stretch between them is 10 bases long. The CDR3 numbers 16 residues from cysteine through phenylalanine. Left in the record is the CDR3 DNA by itself, 48 bases read in frame from the first base.